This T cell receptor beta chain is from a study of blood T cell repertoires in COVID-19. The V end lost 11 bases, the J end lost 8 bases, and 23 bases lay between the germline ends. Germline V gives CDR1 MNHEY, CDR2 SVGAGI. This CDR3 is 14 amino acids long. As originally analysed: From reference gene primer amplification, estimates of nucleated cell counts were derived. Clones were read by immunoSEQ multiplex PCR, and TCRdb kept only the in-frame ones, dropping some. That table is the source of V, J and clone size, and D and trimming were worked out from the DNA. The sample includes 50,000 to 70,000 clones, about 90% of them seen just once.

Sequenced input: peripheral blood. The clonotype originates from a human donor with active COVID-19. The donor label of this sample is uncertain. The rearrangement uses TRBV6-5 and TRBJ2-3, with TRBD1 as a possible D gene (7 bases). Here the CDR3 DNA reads TGTGCCGGAAACCAGGGGGGAGTGGTAGGTACGCAGTATTTT. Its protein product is CAGNQGGVVGTQYF.